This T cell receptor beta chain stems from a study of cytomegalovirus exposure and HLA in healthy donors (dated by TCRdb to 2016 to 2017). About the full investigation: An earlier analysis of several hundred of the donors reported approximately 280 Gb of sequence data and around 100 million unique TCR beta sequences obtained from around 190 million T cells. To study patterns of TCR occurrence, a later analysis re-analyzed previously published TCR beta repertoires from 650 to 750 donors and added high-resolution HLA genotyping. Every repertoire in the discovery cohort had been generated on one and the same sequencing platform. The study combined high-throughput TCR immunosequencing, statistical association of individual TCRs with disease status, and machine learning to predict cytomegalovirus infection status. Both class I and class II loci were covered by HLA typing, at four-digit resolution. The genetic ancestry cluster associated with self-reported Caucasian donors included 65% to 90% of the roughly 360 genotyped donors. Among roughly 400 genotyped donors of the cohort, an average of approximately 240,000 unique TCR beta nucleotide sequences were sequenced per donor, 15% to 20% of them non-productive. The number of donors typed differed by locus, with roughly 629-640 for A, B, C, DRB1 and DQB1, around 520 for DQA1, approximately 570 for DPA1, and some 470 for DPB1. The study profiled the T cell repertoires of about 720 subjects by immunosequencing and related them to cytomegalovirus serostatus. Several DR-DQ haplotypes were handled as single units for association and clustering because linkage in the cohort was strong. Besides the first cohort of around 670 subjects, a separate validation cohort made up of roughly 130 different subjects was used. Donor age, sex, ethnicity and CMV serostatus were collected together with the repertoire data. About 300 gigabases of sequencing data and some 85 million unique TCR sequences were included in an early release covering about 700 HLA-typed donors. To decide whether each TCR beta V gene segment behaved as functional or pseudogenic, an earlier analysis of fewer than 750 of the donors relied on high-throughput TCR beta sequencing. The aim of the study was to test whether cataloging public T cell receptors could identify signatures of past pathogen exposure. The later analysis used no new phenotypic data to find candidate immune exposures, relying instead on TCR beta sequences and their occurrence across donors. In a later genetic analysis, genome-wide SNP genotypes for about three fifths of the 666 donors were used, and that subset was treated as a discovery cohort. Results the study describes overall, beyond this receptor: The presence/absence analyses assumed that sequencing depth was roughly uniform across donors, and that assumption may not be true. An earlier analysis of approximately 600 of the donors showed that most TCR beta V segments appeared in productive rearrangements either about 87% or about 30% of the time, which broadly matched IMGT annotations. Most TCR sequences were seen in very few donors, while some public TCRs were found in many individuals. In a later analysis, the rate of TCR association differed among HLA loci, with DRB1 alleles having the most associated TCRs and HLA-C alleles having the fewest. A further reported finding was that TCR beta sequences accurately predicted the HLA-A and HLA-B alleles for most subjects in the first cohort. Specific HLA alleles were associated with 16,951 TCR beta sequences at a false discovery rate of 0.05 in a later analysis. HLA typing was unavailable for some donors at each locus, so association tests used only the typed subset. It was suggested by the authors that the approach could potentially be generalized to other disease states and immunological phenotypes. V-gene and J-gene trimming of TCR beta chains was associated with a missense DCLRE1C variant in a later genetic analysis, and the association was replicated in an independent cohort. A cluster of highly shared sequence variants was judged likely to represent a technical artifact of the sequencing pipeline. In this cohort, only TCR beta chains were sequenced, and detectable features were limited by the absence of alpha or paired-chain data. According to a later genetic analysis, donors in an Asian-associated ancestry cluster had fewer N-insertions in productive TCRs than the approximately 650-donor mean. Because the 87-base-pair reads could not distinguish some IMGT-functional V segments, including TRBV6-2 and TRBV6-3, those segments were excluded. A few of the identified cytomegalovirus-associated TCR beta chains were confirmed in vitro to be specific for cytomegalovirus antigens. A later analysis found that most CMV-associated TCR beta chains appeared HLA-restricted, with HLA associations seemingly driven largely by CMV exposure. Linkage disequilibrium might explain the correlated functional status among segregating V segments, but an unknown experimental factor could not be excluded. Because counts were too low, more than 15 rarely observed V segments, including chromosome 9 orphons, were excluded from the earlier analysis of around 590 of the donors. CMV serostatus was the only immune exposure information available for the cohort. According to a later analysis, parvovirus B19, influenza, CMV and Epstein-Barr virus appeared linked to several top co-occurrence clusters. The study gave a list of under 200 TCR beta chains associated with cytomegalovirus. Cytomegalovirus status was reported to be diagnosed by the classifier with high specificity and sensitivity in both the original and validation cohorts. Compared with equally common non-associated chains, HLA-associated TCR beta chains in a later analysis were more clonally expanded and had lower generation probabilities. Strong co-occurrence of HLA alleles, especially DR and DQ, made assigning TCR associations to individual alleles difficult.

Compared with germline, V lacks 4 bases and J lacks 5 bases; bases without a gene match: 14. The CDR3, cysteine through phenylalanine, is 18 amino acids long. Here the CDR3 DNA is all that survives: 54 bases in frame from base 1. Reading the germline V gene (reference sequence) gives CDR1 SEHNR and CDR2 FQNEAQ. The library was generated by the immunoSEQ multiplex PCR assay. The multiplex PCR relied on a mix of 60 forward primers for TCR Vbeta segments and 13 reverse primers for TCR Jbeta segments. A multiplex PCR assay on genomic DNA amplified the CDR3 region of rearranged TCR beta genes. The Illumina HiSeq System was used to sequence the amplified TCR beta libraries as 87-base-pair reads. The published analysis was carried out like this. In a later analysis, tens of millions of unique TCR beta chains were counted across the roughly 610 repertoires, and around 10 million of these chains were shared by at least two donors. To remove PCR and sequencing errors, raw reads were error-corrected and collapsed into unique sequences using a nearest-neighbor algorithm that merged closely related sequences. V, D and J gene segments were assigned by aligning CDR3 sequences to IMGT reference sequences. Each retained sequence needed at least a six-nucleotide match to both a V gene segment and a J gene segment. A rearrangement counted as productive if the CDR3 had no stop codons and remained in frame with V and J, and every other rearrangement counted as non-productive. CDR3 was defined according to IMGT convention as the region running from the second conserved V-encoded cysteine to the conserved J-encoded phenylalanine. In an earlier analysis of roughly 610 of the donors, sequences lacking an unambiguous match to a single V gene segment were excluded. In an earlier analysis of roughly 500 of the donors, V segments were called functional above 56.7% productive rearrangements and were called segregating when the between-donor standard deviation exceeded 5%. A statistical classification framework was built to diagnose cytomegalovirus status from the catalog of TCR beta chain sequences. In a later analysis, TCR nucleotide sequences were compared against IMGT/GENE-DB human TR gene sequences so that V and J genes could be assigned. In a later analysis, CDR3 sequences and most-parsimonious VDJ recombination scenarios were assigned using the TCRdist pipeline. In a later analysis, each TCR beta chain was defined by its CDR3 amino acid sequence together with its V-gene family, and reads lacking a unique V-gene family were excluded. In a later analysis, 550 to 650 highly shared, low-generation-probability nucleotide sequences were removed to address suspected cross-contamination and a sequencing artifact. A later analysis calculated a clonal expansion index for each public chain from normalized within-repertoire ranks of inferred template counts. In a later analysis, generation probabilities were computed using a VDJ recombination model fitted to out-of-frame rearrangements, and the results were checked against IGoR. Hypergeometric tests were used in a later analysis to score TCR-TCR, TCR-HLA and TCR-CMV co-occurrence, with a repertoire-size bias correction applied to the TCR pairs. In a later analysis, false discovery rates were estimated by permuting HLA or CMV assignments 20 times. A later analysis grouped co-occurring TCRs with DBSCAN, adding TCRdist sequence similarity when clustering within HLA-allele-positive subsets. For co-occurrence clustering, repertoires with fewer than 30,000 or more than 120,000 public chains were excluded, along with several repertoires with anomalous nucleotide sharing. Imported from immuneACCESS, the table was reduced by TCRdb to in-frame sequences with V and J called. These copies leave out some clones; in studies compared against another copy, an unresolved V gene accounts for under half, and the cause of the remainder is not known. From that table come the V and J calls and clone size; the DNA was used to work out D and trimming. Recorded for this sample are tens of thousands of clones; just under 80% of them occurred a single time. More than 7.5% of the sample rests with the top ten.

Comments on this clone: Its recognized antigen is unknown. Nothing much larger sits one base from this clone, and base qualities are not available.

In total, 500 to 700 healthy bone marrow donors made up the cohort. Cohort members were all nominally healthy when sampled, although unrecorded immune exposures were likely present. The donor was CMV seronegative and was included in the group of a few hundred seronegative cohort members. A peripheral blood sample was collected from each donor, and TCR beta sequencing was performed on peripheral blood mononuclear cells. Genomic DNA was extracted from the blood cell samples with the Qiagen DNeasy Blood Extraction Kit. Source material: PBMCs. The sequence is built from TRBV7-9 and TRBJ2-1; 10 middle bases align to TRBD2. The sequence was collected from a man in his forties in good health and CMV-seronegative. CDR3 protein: CASSYRTSGALSDNEQFF. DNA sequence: TGTGCCAGCAGCTATCGGACTAGCGGAGCCCTTTCCGACAATGAGCAGTTCTTC.